This T cell receptor beta chain was profiled in a study of post-analysis software for immune sequencing data. Whole-study context: Disease courses included relapsing-remitting, secondary progressive and progressive-relapsing multiple sclerosis.

Each TCR beta cDNA library carried unique molecular identifiers. About 500,000 cDNA molecules came from roughly 1 to 10 million T cells. Via MiXCR, TCRdb re-called the PCR reads, giving one row per CDR3 protein. The table includes about 820,000 distinct CDR3 sequences, roughly 50% detected once. This clonotype has a handful of counts. Its specificity is unknown. Whole-study findings and limits: When patients were compared with controls, roughly five TRBV segments were more frequent, TRBV5-6, TRBV5-1 and TRBV20-1 among them. For normalized Chao1 diversity, multiple sclerosis patients scored significantly lower than controls did. Pronounced co-clustering by F measure was evident among identically batched samples.

Germline V gives CDR1 DFQATT, CDR2 SNEGSKA (reference sequence). The V gene end was trimmed by 6 bases and the J gene end by 2 bases; junction bases not matched to a gene: 8. The CDR3 has 14 residues. The clonotype was recovered from a girl between 10 and 17 years old with multiple sclerosis. This chain uses TRBV20-1 with TRBJ2-3; 7 nucleotides line up with TRBD2. The sequenced sample consisted of blood. Written as DNA, the CDR3 is TGCAGTGCGGCCCCAGCGGGGATCACAGATACGCAGTATTTT. Its protein product is CSAAPAGITDTQYF.